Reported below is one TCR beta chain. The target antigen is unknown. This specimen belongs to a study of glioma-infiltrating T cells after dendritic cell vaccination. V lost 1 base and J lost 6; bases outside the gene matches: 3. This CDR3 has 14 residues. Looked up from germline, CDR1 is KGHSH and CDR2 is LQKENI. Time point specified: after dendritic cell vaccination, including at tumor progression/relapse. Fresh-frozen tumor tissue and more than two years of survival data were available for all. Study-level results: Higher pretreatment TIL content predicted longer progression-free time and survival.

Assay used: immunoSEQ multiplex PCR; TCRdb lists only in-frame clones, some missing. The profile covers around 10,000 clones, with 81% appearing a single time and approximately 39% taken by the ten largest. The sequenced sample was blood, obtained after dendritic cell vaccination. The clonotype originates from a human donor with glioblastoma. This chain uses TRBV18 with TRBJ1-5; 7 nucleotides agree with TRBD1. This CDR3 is CASSPQGAGQPQHF. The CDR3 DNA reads TGTGCCAGCTCACCACAGGGGGCTGGTCAGCCCCAGCATTTT. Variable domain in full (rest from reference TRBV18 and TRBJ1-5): NAGVMQNPRHLVRRRGQEARLRCSPMKGHSHVYWYRQLPEEGLKFMVYLQKENIIDESGMPKERFSAEFPKEGPSILRIQQVVRGDSAAYFCASSPQGAGQPQHFGDGTRLSIL.